Below, 25 T cell receptor beta chains from the same sample are listed, as sequenced in a study of shared clonotypes between healthy human individuals. Produced via immunoSEQ multiplex PCR; TCRdb's table is partial and in-frame only. The sample consists of under 550,000 clones, 90% to 97% of them appearing once. Sequenced sample: naive CD4+ T cells sorted from blood. Subset defined: CD45RA+ positively selected. These receptors were taken from a woman aged 25 to 39 in good health.

The rearrangement links TRBV18 to TRBJ2-2; 8 bases are shared with TRBD1. This CDR3 comprises 16 residues. Trimming at V came to 3 bases and at J to 2 bases, leaving 5 bases not matched to a gene. Germline V lookup: CDR1 KGHSH, CDR2 LQKENI. CDR3: CASSPRTGRNTGELFF. The CDR3, as DNA: TGTGCCAGCTCACCGAGGACAGGGCGTAACACCGGGGAGCTGTTTTTT.

This clone appeared a single time. The rearrangement links TRBV27 to TRBJ2-5; 7 positions match TRBD1. The CDR3 spans 14 residues. Trimming at V came to 1 base and at J to 4 bases, leaving 3 bases not matched to a gene. Germline lookup yields CDR1 MNHEY and CDR2 SMNVEV (reference sequence). The CDR3: CASSLLPGGETQYF. As DNA, the CDR3 is TGTGCCAGCAGTTTATTGCCAGGGGGAGAGACCCAGTACTTC.

The chain employs TRBV5-1 and TRBJ2-2; 9 positions agree with TRBD2. Looked up from germline, CDR1 is SGHRS and CDR2 is YFSETQ. The CDR3 totals 18 residues. Germline trimming cut 0 bases from V and 5 bases from J; bases unmatched to any gene: 11. Written as DNA, the CDR3 is TGCGCCAGCAGCTTGGATAGGACTAGCGCGATCTTAACCGGGGAGCTGTTTTTT. Protein product: CASSLDRTSAILTGELFF. The entire variable domain, with the rest obtained from reference TRBV5-1 and TRBJ2-2, is as follows: KAGVTQTPRYLIKTRGQQVTLSCSPISGHRSVSWYQQTPGQGLQFLFEYFSETQRNKGNFPGRFSGRQFSNSRSEMNVSTLELGDSALYLCASSLDRTSAILTGELFFGEGSRLTVL.

The V call is TRBV5-1, the J call TRBJ2-7, with 9 nucleotides matching TRBD1. After removal of 4 bases from V and 5 bases from J, the junction contained 7 bases not matched to a gene. Germline CDR1 SGHRS, CDR2 YFSETQ. The CDR3 length is 14 residues. CDR3 coding DNA: TGCGCCAGCAGCCCGGGACAGGGTACCAACGAGCAGTACTTC. Its translation is CASSPGQGTNEQYF.

This chain connects TRBV4-1 to TRBJ2-5, with 7 bases lining up with TRBD2. This CDR3 is built from 17 residues. From germline, CDR1 is MGHRA and CDR2 YSYEKL. V trimming: 3 bases; J trimming: 4 bases; junction bases outside the gene matches: 14. The CDR3 bases are TGCGCCAGCAGCCACATGCCCGGCAGGACGGGAGGAGAGACCCAGTACTTC. Translating gives CASSHMPGRTGGETQYF.

This chain connects TRBV30 to TRBJ1-2, with D perhaps matching TRBD1 (5 bases). This CDR3 is 14 amino acids long. Germline CDR1 and CDR2: GTSNPN and SVGIG (reference sequence). V lost 1 base and J lost 6, with 15 bases in between. The CDR3 region is CAWSAHIGVDGYTF. In DNA form, the CDR3 reads TGTGCCTGGAGTGCTCATATAGGGGTCGATGGCTACACCTTC.

The chain links TRBV6-5 to TRBJ1-1; D not certain. V was trimmed by 8 bases and J by 1 base, leaving 17 bases between them. Germline CDR1 MNHEY, CDR2 SVGAGI. This CDR3 contains 15 residues. The CDR3 DNA is TGTGCCAGCGGAAGTGGGGTCAGGTGGAACACTGAAGCTTTCTTT. Translation gives CASGSGVRWNTEAFF.

This chain connects TRBV5-1 to TRBJ2-3; 12 bases are shared with TRBD2. Per the germline V gene, CDR1 is SGHRS and CDR2 is YFSETQ. This CDR3 contains 15 residues. Unmatched junction bases numbered 2, after V lost 0 bases and J lost 6 bases. The CDR3 is CASSLGLAGDDTQYF. CDR3 nucleotides: TGCGCCAGCAGCTTGGGACTAGCGGGAGACGATACGCAGTATTTT.

The genes are TRBV2 and TRBJ1-1; no clear D. Germline-derived CDR1 and CDR2 are SNHLY and FYNNEI. The CDR3 spans 15 residues. The V gene lost 6 bases and the J gene lost 1 base, with 15 bases spanning the gap. CDR3 sequence (DNA): TGTGCCAGCAGCCTGGGCCGGACGGGGAACACTGAAGCTTTCTTT. Its protein product is CASSLGRTGNTEAFF.

This sequence joins TRBV28 and TRBJ2-7, with 7 nucleotides matching TRBD2. J gave up 1 base and V 7 bases, and 7 bases lay outside the gene matches. This CDR3 region has 14 residues. Germline V gene sequence: CDR1 MDHEN, CDR2 SYDVKM. The CDR3 region has the DNA TGTGCCAGCATTCAGGGAGGGGCTTCCTACGAGCAGTACTTC. This sequence encodes CASIQGGASYEQYF.

The rearrangement uses TRBV29-1 and TRBJ1-6; TRBD1 matches at 8 bases. The V segment lost 4 bases and the J segment 8 bases; nucleotides outside the gene matches: 4. CDR1 and CDR2 (germline): SQVTM, ANQGSEA. The CDR3 is 13 residues long. The CDR3 sequence is CSVGETGDSPLHF. The CDR3 DNA sequence: TGCAGCGTTGGCGAGACAGGGGATTCACCCCTCCACTTT.

This clone was detected only once. In DNA, the CDR3 is TGTGCCAGCAGCCGCAGGACAGGGGGGTCTCAAGAGACCCAGTACTTC. It encodes CASSRRTGGSQETQYF. The V gene is TRBV5-4, the J gene TRBJ2-5; TRBD1 agrees at 10 bases. V lost 4 bases to trimming and J lost 2 bases; unmatched junction nucleotides: 8. Germline V gene lookup returns CDR1 SGHNT and CDR2 YYREEE (reference sequence). The CDR3 covers 16 residues.

The chain carries TRBV10-3 and TRBJ2-3; TRBD2 matches 9 bases. The CDR3 runs to 17 residues. The trim removed 6 bases at V and 4 bases at J, leaving 14 bases unmatched. Germline CDR1 reads ENHRY; CDR2 reads SYGVKD. In DNA, the CDR3 is TGTGCCATCAGACAGGAAGGCGGGAGGGCGCCCTCAGATACGCAGTATTTT. Protein: CAIRQEGGRAPSDTQYF.

CDR3 nucleotide sequence: TGTGCCAGCAGTCCGTCCGGGACGATGAACACTGAAGCTTTCTTT. Translated: CASSPSGTMNTEAFF. This sequence joins TRBV28 and TRBJ1-1; tentatively, D is TRBD1 (5 bases). The germline gives CDR1 MDHEN, CDR2 SYDVKM. Trimming left V 5 bases short and J 0 bases short, with 13 bases between. The CDR3 runs to 15 residues.

J is TRBJ2-5 and V is TRBV28; weak D call: TRBD1 (5 bases). The end of the DNA aligns better with TRBJ2-7, so the J call may be wrong. The CDR3 has 14 residues. The V gene's germline CDR1 is MDHEN and CDR2 SYDVKM. The CDR3 loop is CASSFDLGAYEQYF. The CDR3, as DNA: TGTGCCAGCAGTTTCGACTTAGGGGCCTACGAGCAGTACTTC.

The chain has TRBV6-5 and TRBJ2-7; tentative D call: TRBD2 (5 bases). Germline-derived CDR1 and CDR2 are MNHEY and SVGAGI. The V end lost 5 bases, the J end lost 7 bases, and 18 bases lay between the germline ends. This CDR3 region has 14 residues. CDR3 coding DNA: TGTGCCAGCAGTCCCCCGGGGTCTTTGAGGGAGCAGTACTTC. Its protein is CASSPPGSLREQYF.

The chain employs TRBV13 and TRBJ1-3; D not resolved. This CDR3 has 15 residues. Trimming pared 0 bases from V and 5 bases from J, leaving 11 bases between. Germline CDR1 and CDR2: PRHDT and FYEKMQ (reference sequence). The CDR3 coding sequence is TGTGCCAGCAGCTTAGGCCTCGGTAACAGAAACACCATATATTTT. Translated, it gives CASSLGLGNRNTIYF.

The chain couples TRBV11-2 to TRBJ2-2, with 12 bases matching TRBD2. The J segment lost 4 bases and the V segment lost 1 base, leaving 4 bases of the junction unmatched. Looked up from germline, CDR1 is SGHAT and CDR2 is FQNNGV. The CDR3 covers 17 residues. CDR3 in amino acids: CASSLVLTSGGTGELFF. CDR3 nucleotide sequence: TGTGCCAGCAGCTTAGTTTTGACTAGCGGGGGCACCGGGGAGCTGTTTTTT.

This chain links TRBV7-8 with TRBJ2-5; TRBD2 aligns across 7 bases. The CDR3 totals 18 residues. The germline V gene has CDR1 SGHVS and CDR2 FQNEAQ. Losses at the gene ends were 1 base for V and 3 bases for J; bases not matched to a gene: 14. In nucleotides, the CDR3 is TGTGCCAGCAGCTTAGGAGCGGGACCACTCCCGCCGAAAGAGACCCAGTACTTC. Residues: CASSLGAGPLPPKETQYF.

For this clone: A junction boundary mismatches the germline segment, possibly from a read error. This rearrangement joins TRBV18 to TRBJ2-1, with D tentatively TRBD2 (6 bases). Germline CDR1 KGHSH, CDR2 LQKENI. The CDR3 extends over 12 amino acids. CDR3 residues: CASSPPGGEQFF. For the CDR3, the DNA is TGTGCCAGCTCGCCACCCGGGGGTGAGCAGTTCTTC.

Turning to this clone: Other DNA sequences from this sample encode an identical CDR3 as well. The V call is TRBV28, the J call TRBJ2-7, with 8 bases aligning to TRBD1. In germline, CDR1 is MDHEN, CDR2 SYDVKM. CDR3 length: 15 amino acids. Trimming took 6 bases from V and 0 from J; bases not matched to a gene: 7. The CDR3 coding sequence is TGTGCCAGCAGCTCGGCTGGGACAGGCTCCTACGAGCAGTACTTC. Translating it yields CASSSAGTGSYEQYF.

The rearrangement links TRBV4-1 to TRBJ2-5; D unclear. Per the germline V gene, CDR1 is MGHRA and CDR2 is YSYEKL. The V end was cut by 1 base, the J end by 5 bases, with 23 bases between. The length of the CDR3 is 18 residues. CDR3 in amino acids: CASSQARGYGTSRETQYF. CDR3 DNA sequence: TGCGCCAGCAGCCAAGCTAGAGGCTACGGAACCTCAAGGGAGACCCAGTACTTC.

V usage is TRBV7-9 and J usage is TRBJ2-5; 16 positions agree with TRBD2. With the DNA end fitting TRBJ2-7 better, the J assignment may be wrong. This CDR3 is 17 amino acids long. Germline V lookup: CDR1 SEHNR, CDR2 FQNEAQ (reference sequence). The CDR3 DNA sequence: TGTGCCAGCAGCTCGGGGACTAGCGGGAGGGTCGTCTACGAGCAGTACTTC. Its protein product is CASSSGTSGRVVYEQYF.

The CDR3 here is CASSLAGVGRTDTQYF. The CDR3 DNA reads TGCGCCAGCAGCTTGGCGGGTGTGGGTAGGACAGATACGCAGTATTTT. J is TRBJ2-3 and V is TRBV5-1, with no clear D. V lost 0 bases, J lost 3 bases, and 14 bases lay in between. CDR1 and CDR2 from the germline V gene are SGHRS and YFSETQ. The CDR3 spans 16 residues.

V gene TRBV28 combines with J gene TRBJ1-5; the D gene is possibly TRBD1 (5 bases). Germline CDR1 is MDHEN and CDR2 is SYDVKM. V lost 2 bases to trimming and J lost 2 bases, with 10 bases between them. The CDR3 totals 15 residues. CDR3 in amino acids: CASSLGGIGNQPQHF. CDR3 sequence (DNA): TGTGCCAGCAGTTTAGGGGGAATCGGCAATCAGCCCCAGCATTTT.